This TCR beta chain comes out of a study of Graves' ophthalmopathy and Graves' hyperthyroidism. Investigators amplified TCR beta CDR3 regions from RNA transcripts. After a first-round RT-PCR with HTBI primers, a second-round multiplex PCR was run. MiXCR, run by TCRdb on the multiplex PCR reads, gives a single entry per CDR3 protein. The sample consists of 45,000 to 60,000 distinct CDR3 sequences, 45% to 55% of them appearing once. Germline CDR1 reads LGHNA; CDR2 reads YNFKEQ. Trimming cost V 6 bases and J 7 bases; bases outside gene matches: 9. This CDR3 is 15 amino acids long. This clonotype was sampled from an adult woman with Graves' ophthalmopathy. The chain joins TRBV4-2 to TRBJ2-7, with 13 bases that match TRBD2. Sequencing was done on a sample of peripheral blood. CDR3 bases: TGTGCCAGCAGTGGACTAGCGGGAGACACCGGGGAGCAGTACTTC. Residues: CASSGLAGDTGEQYF.